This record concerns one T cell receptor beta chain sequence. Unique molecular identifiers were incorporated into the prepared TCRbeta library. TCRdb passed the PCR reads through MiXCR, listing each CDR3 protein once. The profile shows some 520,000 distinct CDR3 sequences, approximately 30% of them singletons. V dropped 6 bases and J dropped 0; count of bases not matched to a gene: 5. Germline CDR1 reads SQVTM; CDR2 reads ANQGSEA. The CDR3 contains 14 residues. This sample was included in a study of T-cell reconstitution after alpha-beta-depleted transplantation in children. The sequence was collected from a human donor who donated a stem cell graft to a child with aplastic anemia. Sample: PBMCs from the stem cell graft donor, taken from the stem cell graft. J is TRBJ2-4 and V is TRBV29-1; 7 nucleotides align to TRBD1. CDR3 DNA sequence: TGCAGCGTCCAGGGGGTGGTAGCCAAAAACATTCAGTACTTC. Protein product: CSVQGVVAKNIQYF.